The sequence of this T cell receptor (beta chain) was determined in a study of blood T cells in healthy people across ages. A J-beta primer mix and a sample-barcoded 5' primer were used in a second PCR of about 7 to 12 cycles. The template-switch adaptor was a 5' adaptor with 12 random nucleotides. It tagged each cDNA molecule. TCRdb analysed the 5' RACE reads with MiXCR anew, one entry per CDR3 protein. The data contain some 1.4 million distinct CDR3 sequences, approximately 38% of them singletons. This clonotype was observed a handful of times. Its matching antigen is unknown. Study-level points and caveats: In older individuals, TCR beta diversity per million T cells was lower, falling roughly linearly with age. Naive T cell percentage strongly correlated with TCR beta diversity.

This CDR3 has 17 residues. After removal of 5 bases from V and 8 bases from J, the junction contained 16 bases not matched to a gene. Germline assignment: CDR1 SQVTM and CDR2 ANQGSEA. The genes are TRBV29-1 and TRBJ2-5; 14 nucleotides match TRBD2. Sequencing used blood. The origin of this receptor is a woman in her late teens or twenties in good health. As DNA, the CDR3 is TGCAGCGTTAAAGGGACTAGCGGGAGCCCCCAGAGGTATACCCAGTACTTC. Amino acids: CSVKGTSGSPQRYTQYF.